This entry lists 20 T cell receptor beta chains sequenced from one sample in a study of a mutant IDH1 vaccine in newly diagnosed glioma. Produced via immunoSEQ multiplex PCR; TCRdb's table is partial and in-frame only. The sample lists approximately 20,000 clones; around 82% were seen once. Sample time point: baseline, week 1 (first vaccination visit). Documented treatment: pre-vaccination baseline after standard-of-care therapy. The starting material was PBMCs, obtained from a glioma patient treated with radiotherapy, temozolomide or both. The receptors stem from a man aged 35-49 years with glioma.

The CDR3 here is CASSYSGGFYEQYF. CDR3 nucleotides: TGTGCCAGCAGTTACTCCGGGGGATTTTACGAGCAGTACTTC. This rearrangement joins TRBV6-6 to TRBJ2-7; perhaps TRBD2 as D (6 bases). V lost 0 bases and J lost 4, with 10 bases in between. From germline, CDR1 is MNHNY and CDR2 SVGAGI (reference sequence). This CDR3 is 14 amino acids long.

This sequence joins TRBV15 and TRBJ2-3; 9 bases are shared with TRBD2. Germline lookup yields CDR1 LNHNV and CDR2 YYDKDF (reference sequence). The CDR3 sequence is 17 residues long. The V and J ends lost 8 bases and 11 bases, in that order; junction bases with no gene match: 23. CDR3 nucleotide sequence: TGTGCCACCGGACTGGCGGGAGGGCCCCAGGGAGTGTATGAGCAGTATTTT. Amino acid sequence: CATGLAGGPQGVYEQYF.

DNA for the CDR3: TGTGCCAGCAGCTTAAACGGTGTCGGGGGTGAGCAGTTCTTC. Translation gives CASSLNGVGGEQFF. The rearrangement uses TRBV7-2 and TRBJ2-1, with D perhaps TRBD2 (6 bases). Germline V gives CDR1 SGHTA, CDR2 FQGNSA. The CDR3 is made up of 14 amino acids. V was cut by 2 bases and J by 9 bases, with 14 bases left in between.

The V and J genes are TRBV4-2 and TRBJ2-5; 12 nucleotides line up with TRBD2. V shed 0 bases, J shed 3 bases, and the junction held 2 bases outside the gene matches. The CDR3 is made up of 16 amino acids. Germline V CDR1 and CDR2: LGHNA, YNFKEQ. CDR3 DNA sequence: TGTGCCAGCAGCCAAGATCCTAGCGGGGGGGAAGAGACCCAGTACTTC. Its translation is CASSQDPSGGEETQYF.

This chain joins TRBV19 and TRBJ1-4; the D is unclear. Trimming cost V 3 bases and J 5 bases, with 13 bases left between them. CDR3 length equals 15 residues. Germline V gene sequence: CDR1 LNHDA, CDR2 SQIVND (reference sequence). This CDR3 reads CASSISSSGNEKLFF. For the CDR3, the DNA is TGTGCCAGTAGTATTAGTTCATCCGGGAATGAAAAACTGTTTTTT.

The rearrangement uses TRBV5-1 and TRBJ2-3, with TRBD2 matching over 9 bases. The V gene's germline CDR1 is SGHRS and CDR2 YFSETQ. The CDR3 totals 16 residues. The junction had 6 bases not matched to a gene; V was cut back by 0 bases and J by 4 bases. The CDR3 sequence is CASSLVAGGGADTQYF. The CDR3, as DNA: TGCGCCAGCAGCTTGGTGGCGGGGGGGGGCGCAGATACGCAGTATTTT.

The CDR3 bases are TGTGCCAGCAGCTTAGGAGGTGTGGGGGCGGGTGGCTACACCTTC. This sequence encodes CASSLGGVGAGGYTF. The rearrangement joins TRBV7-9 to TRBJ1-2; D possibly corresponds to TRBD1 (6 bases). V shed 1 base and J shed 7 bases, with 16 bases lying between them. Germline CDR1 is SEHNR and CDR2 is FQNEAQ (reference sequence). CDR3 length: 15 amino acids.

The V gene is TRBV7-2, the J gene TRBJ1-4, with D hard to call. The germline gives CDR1 SGHTA, CDR2 FQGNSA. The CDR3 sequence is 14 residues long. The ends were cut back, 5 bases at V and 0 bases at J, with 7 bases in the middle. The CDR3 DNA reads as TGTGCCAGCAGCCACTGGACAACTAATGAAAAACTGTTTTTT. It translates to CASSHWTTNEKLFF.

The chain recombines TRBV19 with TRBJ1-1; unclear D gene. The CDR3 length is 14 residues. CDR1 is LNHDA, CDR2 SQIVND, per germline (reference sequence). Trimming shortened V by 7 bases and J by 1 base, and 13 bases separated the two germline ends. DNA of the CDR3: TGTGCCAGTACCCGGCGGGCAGGGAACACTGAAGCTTTCTTT. Its translation: CASTRRAGNTEAFF.

The chain couples TRBV5-4 to TRBJ2-3; TRBD2 matches at 15 bases. Per germline, CDR1 SGHNT and CDR2 YYREEE (reference sequence). The junction had 4 bases not matched to a gene; V was cut back by 0 bases and J by 2 bases. The CDR3 covers 18 residues. The CDR3 sequence: CASSLVGTSGRTTDTQYF. CDR3 nucleotide sequence: TGTGCCAGCAGCTTGGTTGGGACTAGCGGGAGGACCACAGATACGCAGTATTTT.

The sample holds a few counts of this clone. The chain links TRBV15 to TRBJ1-2; weak D call: TRBD1 (5 bases). CDR1 and CDR2 from the germline V gene are LNHNV and YYDKDF (reference sequence). This CDR3 contains 19 residues. The V gene lost 3 bases and the J gene lost 8 bases, with 31 bases spanning the gap. This CDR3 is CATSSNPSGAGRDPFGYTF. The CDR3 nucleotides read TGTGCCACCAGCAGCAACCCCTCGGGCGCGGGCAGGGATCCGTTCGGCTACACCTTC.

This rearrangement joins TRBV18 to TRBJ1-6; TRBD1 aligns across 8 bases. The CDR3 totals 15 residues. The germline V gene encodes CDR1 KGHSH and CDR2 LQKENI. After removal of 0 bases from V and 7 bases from J, the junction contained 2 bases not matched to a gene. In nucleotides, the CDR3 is TGTGCCAGCTCACCACCCCAGGGGGCAAATTCACCCCTCCACTTT. Translation: CASSPPQGANSPLHF.

The V gene is TRBV4-2, the J gene TRBJ2-1; 12 nucleotides match TRBD2. Germline V gene data show CDR1 as LGHNA and CDR2 as YNFKEQ. With V trimmed by 2 bases and J by 8 bases, 4 bases remained unmatched. This CDR3 has 15 amino acids. DNA of the CDR3: TGTGCCAGCAGCCAAACTAGCGGGGGGTTTGATGAGCAGTTCTTC. This gives the protein CASSQTSGGFDEQFF.

This chain connects TRBV5-6 to TRBJ1-6, with 10 bases matching TRBD1. V lost 4 bases, J lost 5 bases, and 9 bases stayed unmatched. The CDR3 spans 17 residues. Germline CDR1 is SGHDT and CDR2 is YYEEEE. The CDR3: CASSPRQGAVDNSPLHF. The CDR3 DNA reads as TGTGCCAGCAGCCCTCGACAGGGGGCCGTAGATAATTCACCCCTCCACTTT.

The table lists this clone with a count of one. The chain carries TRBV6-1 and TRBJ2-3; D call uncertain. The CDR3 runs to 13 residues. Trimming pared 2 bases from V and 9 bases from J, leaving 12 bases between. Germline V gene sequence: CDR1 MNHNS, CDR2 SASEGT. The CDR3, as DNA: TGTGCCAGCAGTGAACCGGGTCTAGGGACGCAGTATTTT. Protein sequence: CASSEPGLGTQYF.

V and J are TRBV5-4 and TRBJ2-6, with 7 nucleotides matching TRBD2. The germline CDR1 and CDR2 sequences are SGHNT and YYREEE (reference sequence). After removal of 1 base from V and 4 bases from J, the junction contained 8 bases not matched to a gene. There are 17 residues in the CDR3. CDR3 loop: CASSLMTGGSGANVLTF. As DNA, the CDR3 is TGTGCCAGCAGCTTGATGACGGGAGGATCCGGGGCCAACGTCCTGACTTTC.

The genes are TRBV4-2 and TRBJ1-4; D is possibly TRBD1 (5 bases). The CDR3 is 19 residues long. CDR1 LGHNA and CDR2 YNFKEQ come from the germline V gene. V was pared by 4 bases and J by 2 bases, with 23 bases between. The CDR3 DNA is TGTGCCAGCAGCCTCTTCCGGGACCCCTGGAGTGCGACTAATGAAAAACTGTTTTTT. This translates into CASSLFRDPWSATNEKLFF.

The chain joins TRBV6-5 to TRBJ2-7; D may be TRBD1 or TRBD2 (6 bases each). Germline V gene data show CDR1 as MNHEY and CDR2 as SVGAGI. The CDR3 has 15 residues. Trimming took off 7 bases at V and 2 bases at J, with 18 bases between the two ends. CDR3 sequence reads: CASTQLGGYPYEQYF. CDR3 nucleotides: TGTGCCAGCACCCAACTCGGGGGCTATCCCTACGAGCAGTACTTC.

V is TRBV19 and J is TRBJ2-5; D tentatively fits TRBD1 or TRBD2 (5 bases each). Germline CDR1 is LNHDA and CDR2 is SQIVND (reference sequence). Trimming took 8 bases from V and 7 from J, leaving 14 bases between them. The CDR3 consists of 12 residues. The CDR3 sequence: CASGRDERTQYF. The CDR3 region has the DNA TGTGCCAGTGGCCGGGACGAGAGGACCCAGTACTTC. The entire variable domain, with the rest obtained from reference TRBV19 and TRBJ2-5, is as follows: DGGITQSPKYLFRKEGQNVTLSCEQNLNHDAMYWYRQDPGQGLRLIYYSQIVNDFQKGDIAEGYSVSREKKESFPLTVTSAQKNPTAFYLCASGRDERTQYFGPGTRLLVL.

J is TRBJ2-1 and V is TRBV30; 11 nucleotides line up with TRBD2. Looked up from germline, CDR1 is GTSNPN and CDR2 is SVGIG (reference sequence). CDR3 length equals 15 residues. V was pared by 1 base and J by 8 bases, with 7 bases of the junction left unmatched. Here the CDR3 reads CAWSGLAGPGDEQFF. CDR3 bases: TGTGCCTGGAGTGGACTAGCGGGACCTGGGGATGAGCAGTTCTTC.